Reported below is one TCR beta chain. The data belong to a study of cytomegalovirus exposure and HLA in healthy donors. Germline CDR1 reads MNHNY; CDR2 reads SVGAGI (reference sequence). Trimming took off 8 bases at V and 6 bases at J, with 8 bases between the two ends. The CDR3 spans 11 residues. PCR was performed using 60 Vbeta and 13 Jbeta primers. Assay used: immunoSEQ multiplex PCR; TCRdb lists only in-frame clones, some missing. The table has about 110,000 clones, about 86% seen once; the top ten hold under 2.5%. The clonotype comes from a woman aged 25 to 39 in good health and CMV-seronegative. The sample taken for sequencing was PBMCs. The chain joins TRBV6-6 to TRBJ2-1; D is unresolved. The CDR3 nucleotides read TGTGCCAGCTCATTGTCCAATGAGCAGTTCTTC. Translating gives CASSLSNEQFF.